The next 21 T cell receptor beta chains were all read from a single sample in a study of regulatory T cells in long-lasting Graves disease listed by TCRdb under 2021. The method was multiplex PCR. Data came from an Illumina HiSeq 4000. To build TCR beta libraries, CDR3 regions were amplified by Arm-PCR using iRepertoire HTBI primers. Using fastp at Q25 and MiXCR, TCRdb reprocessed the public reads and kept productive beta chains. One record per CDR3 amino acid sequence lists the most common genes and DNA. This sample holds about 470,000 distinct CDR3 sequences; roughly 21% were observed only once. The ten largest clonotypes hold more than 6% of the sample. The time point tag for this specimen amounts to: persistent/refractory GD, antithyroid drugs over 5 years with positive TRAb. For both TCR sequencing and RNA sequencing, RNA was extracted from PBMCs using TRIzol. The input for sequencing was peripheral blood mononuclear cells (PBMCs), taken when the disease was refractory, from a patient treated with antithyroid drugs. The origin of the receptors is a female donor with Graves disease.

This clonotype was seen at least ten times. The V and J genes are TRBV10-3 and TRBJ2-5; D might be TRBD1 (6 bases). The CDR3 has 15 residues. Between the trimmed V and J ends, which lost 8 bases and 4 bases, there was a span of 20 bases. Germline V gene data show CDR1 as ENHRY and CDR2 as SYGVKD. The CDR3 bases are TGTGCCATCGTTAGGGACATTAGATCCCCAGAGACCCAGTACTTC. Encoded protein: CAIVRDIRSPETQYF.

The gene calls are TRBV14 and TRBJ2-2; 8 bases fit TRBD2. Germline trimming cut 0 bases from V and 3 bases from J; bases unmatched to any gene: 6. The germline V gene has CDR1 SGHDN and CDR2 FVKESK. The CDR3 is 17 amino acids. In DNA form, the CDR3 reads TGTGCCAGCAGCCAAGATATTGGACTAGCTCACACCGGGGAGCTGTTTTTT. Amino acid sequence: CASSQDIGLAHTGELFF.

This clonotype has ten or more counts. For the CDR3, the DNA is TGTGCCAGCAGCAAAGGGGACTCGAACACTGAAGCTTTCTTT. The encoded protein is CASSKGDSNTEAFF. This chain uses TRBV11-3 with TRBJ1-1; D possibly corresponds to TRBD1 (5 bases). Germline CDR1 and CDR2: SGHNT and YENEEA. Trimming pared 5 bases from V and 1 base from J, leaving 11 bases between. The CDR3 is 14 residues long.

This chain connects TRBV4-1 to TRBJ1-1, with TRBD1 identical over 7 bases. V dropped 3 bases and J dropped 7; count of bases not matched to a gene: 5. This CDR3 comprises 13 residues. In germline, CDR1 is MGHRA, CDR2 YSYEKL. The CDR3 protein is CASSQTGWDEAFF. The CDR3 DNA reads TGCGCCAGCAGCCAGACAGGGTGGGATGAAGCTTTCTTT.

This clonotype was picked up many times. The genes are TRBV7-9 and TRBJ1-6; D unclear. Per germline, CDR1 SEHNR and CDR2 FQNEAQ (reference sequence). This CDR3 spans 12 amino acids. Trimming removed 2 bases at V and 5 bases at J, with 1 base between. CDR3 in amino acids: CASSLNNSPLHF. The CDR3 DNA reads as TGTGCCAGCAGCTTAAATAATTCACCCCTCCACTTT.

In its sample, this clonotype was seen a few times. A much larger clone lies a single base off, so this may be a read error. The chain recombines TRBV12-5 with TRBJ2-7, with 8 bases identical to TRBD1. Trimming at V came to 7 bases and at J to 2 bases, leaving 7 bases not matched to a gene. The CDR3 covers 14 residues. Per the germline V gene, CDR1 is LGHNT and CDR2 is FRNRAP. CDR3 loop: CASARTGGTYEQYF. The DNA of the CDR3 is TGTGCTAGTGCCCGCACAGGGGGGACCTACGAGCAGTACTTC.

This clonotype was detected only a few times. V gene TRBV5-4 combines with J gene TRBJ2-5; a weak D match, TRBD2 (5 bases). V lost 0 bases and J 5 bases, leaving 14 bases between the germline ends. The germline V gene encodes CDR1 SGHNT and CDR2 YYREEE (reference sequence). The CDR3 has 15 residues. The CDR3 here is CASSLDGSRGETQYF. The CDR3 nucleotides are TGTGCCAGCAGCTTGGACGGATCCCGAGGGGAGACCCAGTACTTC.

This clonotype came up many times. The V call is TRBV28, the J call TRBJ2-7; D remains unclear. The CDR3 spans 11 residues. The V gene lost 5 bases and the J gene lost 4 bases, with 6 bases spanning the gap. The germline V gene encodes CDR1 MDHEN and CDR2 SYDVKM. CDR3 nucleotides: TGTGCCAGCAGTCCTAATTACGAGCAGTACTTC. Its translation: CASSPNYEQYF.

There are many counts of this clonotype. The V call is TRBV20-1, the J call TRBJ2-7; no reliable D call. Germline V gene data show CDR1 as DFQATT and CDR2 as SNEGSKA (reference sequence). CDR3 size: 13 residues. The V gene lost 6 bases and the J gene lost 5 bases, with 17 bases spanning the gap. The CDR3 region has the DNA TGCAGTGCGCCCTCATCCTGGTCCGACGAGCAGTACTTC. Protein: CSAPSSWSDEQYF.

The CDR3: CASNDPATGANVLTF. The CDR3 bases are TGTGCCAGTAATGACCCCGCCACTGGGGCCAACGTCCTGACTTTC. The gene calls are TRBV19 and TRBJ2-6; D unclear. CDR1 and CDR2 (germline): LNHDA, SQIVND (reference sequence). The CDR3 has 15 amino acids. V lost 7 bases and J lost 2, with 12 bases in between.

This clonotype was seen many times. V usage is TRBV6-1 and J usage is TRBJ2-6; D is undetermined. CDR3 length: 14 residues. V was clipped by 8 bases and J by 2 bases, with 10 bases between them. Germline V gives CDR1 MNHNS, CDR2 SASEGT. CDR3 DNA sequence: TGTGCCAGCGGAGAGTACGCTGGGGCCAACGTCCTGACTTTC. Translated: CASGEYAGANVLTF.

This clonotype was detected a few times. The chain uses TRBV7-9 and TRBJ2-7; TRBD1 matches at 9 bases. Germline V lookup: CDR1 SEHNR, CDR2 FQNEAQ (reference sequence). The CDR3 is 15 residues long. V gave up 4 bases and J gave up 4 bases; unmatched junction bases: 8. This CDR3 reads CASSSSGQGQYEQYF. The CDR3 nucleotides are TGTGCCAGCAGCTCCTCAGGACAGGGGCAATACGAGCAGTACTTC.

In this sample, this clonotype turned up a few times. The gene calls are TRBV28 and TRBJ2-3; 10 bases line up with TRBD2. CDR1 is MDHEN, CDR2 SYDVKM, per germline. This CDR3 has 16 amino acids. J was trimmed by 3 bases and V by 6 bases; bases with no gene match: 9. The CDR3, as DNA: TGTGCCAGCAGCACTGCGGCTAGCGGGAGTACAGATACGCAGTATTTT. It translates to CASSTAASGSTDTQYF.

This clonotype was seen a few times. The V and J genes are TRBV4-1 and TRBJ1-2; D gene unclear. Germline V lookup: CDR1 MGHRA, CDR2 YSYEKL. The V and J ends lost 1 base and 8 bases respectively, with 17 bases between them. The CDR3 is 15 amino acids. CDR3 amino acids: CASSQGLDGITGYTF. As DNA, the CDR3 is TGCGCCAGCAGCCAAGGTTTAGACGGAATCACGGGCTACACCTTC.

The V gene is TRBV5-6, the J gene TRBJ2-6, with D perhaps TRBD1 (5 bases). Germline V gives CDR1 SGHDT, CDR2 YYEEEE. The CDR3 loop spans 16 amino acids. Trimming left V 4 bases short and J 0 bases short, with 11 bases between. The CDR3 DNA follows: TGTGCCAGCAGCACCGACAGAGGCTCTGGGGCCAACGTCCTGACTTTC. It translates to CASSTDRGSGANVLTF.

This chain uses TRBV5-4 with TRBJ1-4; D might be TRBD1 (6 bases). V was pared by 3 bases and J by 4 bases, with 19 bases between. This CDR3 comprises 17 residues. CDR1 and CDR2 from the germline V gene are SGHNT and YYREEE (reference sequence). CDR3 nucleotide sequence: TGTGCCAGCAGCTCGGCCCCGCTGGGGGGCAATAATGAAAAACTGTTTTTT. This codes for CASSSAPLGGNNEKLFF.

This clonotype has a handful of counts. V gene TRBV29-1 combines with J gene TRBJ2-7; 7 bases agree with TRBD1. Germline values: CDR1 SQVTM, CDR2 ANQGSEA. Losses at the gene ends were 6 bases for V and 0 bases for J; bases not matched to a gene: 5. There are 13 residues in the CDR3. CDR3 region: CSVQTGLSYEQYF. The CDR3 nucleotides are TGCAGCGTCCAGACAGGGCTCTCCTACGAGCAGTACTTC.

The table lists this clonotype with many counts. The V call is TRBV25-1, the J call TRBJ2-7; 9 nucleotides line up with TRBD1. V was clipped by 1 base and J by 5 bases; unmatched bases: 9. CDR1 and CDR2 from the germline V gene are MGHDK and SYGVNS. The CDR3 loop spans 16 amino acids. The CDR3 protein is CASSESVRTGVDEQYF. The DNA for the CDR3 is TGTGCCAGCAGTGAATCAGTAAGGACAGGGGTTGACGAGCAGTACTTC.

This clonotype has at least ten counts. The rearrangement joins TRBV20-1 to TRBJ1-4; D not certain. The CDR3 has 14 residues. Trimming left V 5 bases short and J 0 bases short, with 10 bases between. Germline values: CDR1 DFQATT, CDR2 SNEGSKA (reference sequence). CDR3: CSAHPGSTNEKLFF. The CDR3 region has the DNA TGCAGTGCTCATCCCGGGTCAACTAATGAAAAACTGTTTTTT.

This clonotype has at least ten counts. CDR3 bases: TGTGCCAGCAGTTTTTGGACAGGGACTAACTATGGCTACACCTTC. This encodes CASSFWTGTNYGYTF. The V gene is TRBV12-3 or TRBV12-4, the J gene TRBJ1-2; 8 bases agree with TRBD1. This CDR3 spans 15 amino acids. V was clipped by 3 bases and J by 0 bases; unmatched bases: 3.

This clonotype occurred many times. V usage is TRBV11-2 and J usage is TRBJ2-7, with D uncertain. The V and J ends lost 1 base and 3 bases respectively, with 7 bases between them. CDR1 and CDR2 from the germline V gene are SGHAT and FQNNGV. This CDR3 is built from 13 residues. The CDR3 DNA is TGTGCCAGCAGCTTAGTCGGCCGCTACGAGCAGTACTTC. Translated, it gives CASSLVGRYEQYF. The full variable domain, in which reference TRBV11-2 and TRBJ2-7 provide the parts outside the CDR3, is EAGVAQSPRYKIIEKRQSVAFWCNPISGHATLYWYQQILGQGPKLLIQFQNNGVVDDSQLPKDRFSAERLKGVDSTLKIQPAKLEDSAVYLCASSLVGRYEQYFGPGTRLTVT.